This T cell receptor beta chain came from a study of T cell repertoires in cytomegalovirus infection. Study summary: Public TCR beta signatures indicated both CMV infection and matching HLA type. Study-wide results and limits: The ex vivo response was dominated by HLA-C-restricted CMV-specific TCR beta clonotypes. Accumulated public TCR beta family frequency recognized individuals carrying CMV together with the relevant HLA.

On this clonotype: What it binds is unknown.

The CDR3 totals 13 residues. V was pared by 6 bases and J by 4 bases, with 12 bases between. Looked up from germline, CDR1 is LNHDA and CDR2 is SQIVND (reference sequence). TCRdb reprocessed the reads with MiXCR, giving one entry per CDR3 protein. The repertoire has around 490,000 distinct CDR3 sequences, approximately 26% of them found once; the top ten carry less than 15%. The clonotype was recovered from a human donor in good health (CMV status not recorded). Some clones in this sample may be carry-over from other donors' samples. Specimen: PBMCs. The rearrangement uses TRBV19 and TRBJ1-1; D may be TRBD1 (6 bases). The CDR3: CASSPGEGTEAFF. In DNA, the CDR3 is TGTGCCAGTAGCCCAGGGGAGGGCACTGAAGCTTTCTTT.